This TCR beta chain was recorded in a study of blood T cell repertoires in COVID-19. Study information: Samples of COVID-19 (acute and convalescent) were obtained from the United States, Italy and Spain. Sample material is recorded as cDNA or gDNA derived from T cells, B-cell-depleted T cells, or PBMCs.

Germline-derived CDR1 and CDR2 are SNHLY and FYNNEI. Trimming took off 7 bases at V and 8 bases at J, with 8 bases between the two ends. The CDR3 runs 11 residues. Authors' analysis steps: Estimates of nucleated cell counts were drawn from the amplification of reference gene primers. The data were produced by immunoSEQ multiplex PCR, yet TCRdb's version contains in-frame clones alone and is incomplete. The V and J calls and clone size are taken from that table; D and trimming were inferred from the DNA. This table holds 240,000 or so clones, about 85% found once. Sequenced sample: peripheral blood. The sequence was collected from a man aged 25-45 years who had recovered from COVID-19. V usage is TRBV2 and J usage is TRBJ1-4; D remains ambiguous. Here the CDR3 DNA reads TGTGCCAGCACCCTAAGAGAAAAACTGTTTTTT. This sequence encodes CASTLREKLFF.